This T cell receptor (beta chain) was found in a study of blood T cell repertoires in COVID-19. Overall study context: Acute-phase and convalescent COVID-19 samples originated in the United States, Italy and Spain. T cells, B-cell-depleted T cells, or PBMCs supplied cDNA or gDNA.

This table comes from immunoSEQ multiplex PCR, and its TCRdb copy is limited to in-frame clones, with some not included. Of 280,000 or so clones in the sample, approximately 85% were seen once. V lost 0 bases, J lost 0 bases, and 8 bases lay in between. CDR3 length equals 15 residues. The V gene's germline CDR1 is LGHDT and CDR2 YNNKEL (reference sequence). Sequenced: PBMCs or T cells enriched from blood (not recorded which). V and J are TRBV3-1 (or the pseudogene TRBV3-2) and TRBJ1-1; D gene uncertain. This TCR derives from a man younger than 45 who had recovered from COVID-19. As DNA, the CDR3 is TGTGCCAGCAGCCAAGAGGCGGTCATGAACACTGAAGCTTTCTTT. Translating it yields CASSQEAVMNTEAFF.